This T cell receptor beta chain was identified during a study of regulatory T cells in long-lasting Graves disease (dated by TCRdb to the early 2020s). For the study in its entirety: Patients with newly diagnosed Graves' disease had been on antithyroid drugs for under 3 months. The study was registered as a clinical trial and conducted in China. A total of around 35 samples were covered by TCR sequencing, comprising 13 persistent and around 20 newly diagnosed Graves' disease patients. Persistent Graves' disease patients were compared with newly diagnosed Graves' disease patients by peripheral blood TCR sequencing and RNA sequencing. The paper as a whole reports these results and caveats: Because the primary lesion, thyroid tissue, could not be accessed, the study looked at peripheral blood alone. The authors acknowledged the small sample size as a limitation that may reduce accuracy. Persistent Graves' disease patients showed lower TCR Shannon entropy and fewer highly expanded clones than newly diagnosed patients, suggesting clonal expansion. Persistent disease showed preferential use of TRBV28, TRBJ1-2 and TRBJ2-5, whereas newly diagnosed disease favored TRBV20-1 and TRBJ2-1. A larger number of public clonotypes was shared among persistent patients (fewer than 3,000) than among newly diagnosed patients (more than 850). Sequencing and analysis were limited to the TCR beta chain.

Per the publication, the time point label means: newly diagnosed GD, antithyroid drugs for less than 3 months. RNA was extracted from PBMCs in TRIzol for both TCR sequencing and RNA sequencing. The diagnosis of Graves' disease followed American Thyroid Association guidelines. Patients for the study were recruited at an endocrinology department in Xi'an, China. From each patient, 7.5 to 10 milliliters of peripheral blood was collected into an EDTA anticoagulant tube. Ficoll Paque Plus density gradient separation was used to isolate PBMCs, and no further T cell sorting was done. An Agilent 2100 Bioanalyzer and agarose gel were used to check RNA quality, and a NanoDrop 2000 was used to measure RNA concentration. The library was obtained by multiplex PCR. Sequencing relied on an Illumina HiSeq 4000. TCR beta libraries were built with iRepertoire HTBI primers and Arm-PCR amplification of CDR3 regions. Before sequencing, the PCR products went through gel purification. The source study handled its data this way. Across samples, fewer than 70 TRBV and 15 or so TRBJ segments were identified and used for gene usage analysis of CDR3 amino acid clonotypes. COPE and FqMerger were used to merge filtered high-quality paired reads into contigs. BLAST was used to align contigs to IMGT TRBV, TRBD and TRBJ reference genes, and CDR3 was defined according to IMGT. Any clonotype with a frequency above 0.1% was classified as a highly expanded clone. Repertoire diversity was measured by Shannon entropy, and V-J evenness by the Gini coefficient. A clonotype found in more than one individual was treated as public. Using fastp at Q25 and MiXCR, TCRdb reprocessed the public reads and kept productive beta chains. Entries that share a CDR3 protein sequence are merged under the most common genes and DNA. Here the V and J calls rest on TCRdb's processing, not on the authors' analysis. The sample table records around 450,000 distinct CDR3 sequences; more than 13% of these occur just once. The ten biggest clones cover 16% of the sample.

The germline V end is reduced by 6 bases and the J end by 6 bases; junction bases left unmatched: 9. CDR1 MNHNS and CDR2 SASEGT are derived from the germline V gene. The CDR3 covers 15 residues, taking in both the cysteine and the phenylalanine. Only CDR3 DNA is held: 45 bases, read in frame from base 1. There are a few counts of this clonotype. It has no known antigen specificity. Within one base of it there is no much larger clone, and no base qualities were kept. These data were likewise used in another study, on T cells in Graves' hyperthyroidism and ophthalmopathy. As the second study states: A patient counted as having stable Graves' hyperthyroidism if no progression to ophthalmopathy occurred over 18 months of follow-up. Hyperthyroidism patients were aged 18 to 65 years and newly diagnosed, with disease duration of less than 2 months. Patients with uncontrolled infections, other autoimmune diseases, pregnancy or lactation were excluded. Diagnoses were based on clinical symptoms, serum thyroxine and TRAb, thyroid ultrasound and orbital computed tomography. The TCR CDR3 was subjected to a first round of RT-PCR using the HTBI primer set and the Qiagen OneStep RT-PCR kit. Most expanded thyroid clonotypes (frequency above 0.001) were also detected in blood, a finding suggesting that blood repertoires may reflect thyroid immune responses. In cross-validation, a model built on a 13 V-J signature told ophthalmopathy apart from stable hyperthyroidism with just under 90% sensitivity and around 81% specificity, and in testing the same model reached 80%/75%. In validation, the model predicted progression to ophthalmopathy with over 65% sensitivity and around 72% specificity, a median of around six months before onset. A discovery cohort of roughly 96 patients, about 40 with Graves' ophthalmopathy and roughly 59 with stable Graves' hyperthyroidism, was used to find distinguishing TCR V-J signatures. An independent validation cohort of around 19 hyperthyroidism patients and approximately 15 patients who later progressed to ophthalmopathy tested prospective prediction of ophthalmopathy. For training and testing, the 100 or so patients in the discovery cohort were randomly divided in a 7:3 ratio. The study also compared thyroid tissue and blood T-cell repertoires from more than 5 Graves' hyperthyroidism patients. After sampling, hyperthyroidism patients received methimazole starting at 30 mg daily, and ophthalmopathy patients received high-dose intravenous methylprednisolone. Libraries were constructed in a second round of multiplex PCR, after which size selection and purification were carried out. Libraries were sequenced paired-end with 100 bp reads on an Illumina HiSeq2000. SOAPnuke was used to process the raw data, with reads discarded if the reads contained adapters or uncalled bases, had a mean Phred below 15, or lacked an exact constant-primer or identifier match. COPE v1.2.5 was used to merge high-quality paired reads, and clonotypes were defined as unique nucleotide sequences. MiTCR v1.1 was used to align clonotypes to the IMGT TRBV, TRBD and TRBJ reference segments. The analysis was restricted to V-J combinations with a frequency above 0.0001, which together covered 99% to 99.2% of the repertoires. The TCS score was defined as F50 (clonal expansion) divided by E x V (chaos), with BLOSUM62-based TCRdist calculated between CDR3 peptides within each V-J. Welch's t-statistics and random forest reduced just over 500 V-J features to 10 to 15, which were used in a naive Bayes classifier (R e1071). No statistical method was used to fix the sample size in advance, and group allocation was not hidden from the investigators. The paper describes TCR Vbeta CDR3 sequencing of around 130 peripheral blood samples, made up of 43 ophthalmopathy patients, 70 to 75 hyperthyroidism patients and some 17 progressor patients.

The TCR originated in a woman in her 30s with Graves disease. Donor details come from another sample of the same person, matched by shared clones. The input for sequencing was peripheral blood mononuclear cells (PBMCs), taken at new diagnosis, from a patient treated with antithyroid drugs. The chain employs TRBV6-1 and TRBJ2-2; the junction holds 8 bases that match TRBD2. In nucleotide form, the sequence is TGTGCCAGCAGCCCCGGACTAGCATGGGCCGGGGAGCTGTTTTTT. Protein translation: CASSPGLAWAGELFF.